The 19 T cell receptor beta chains presented below share a single source sample, sequenced in a study of blood T cell repertoires in COVID-19. Libraries were prepared by immunoSEQ multiplex PCR; TCRdb keeps only in-frame clonotypes and omits some of them. The sample carries 35,000 to 45,000 clones, about 88% recorded once. The sample was peripheral blood. The receptors here all came from a human donor in a cohort sampled during active COVID-19.

This clone came up once. This chain links TRBV3-1 (or the pseudogene TRBV3-2) with TRBJ2-3; 7 positions match TRBD2. CDR3 length equals 16 residues. V lost 6 bases, J lost 4 bases, and 13 bases stayed unmatched. Germline-derived CDR1 and CDR2 are LGHDT and YNNKEL (reference sequence). CDR3 DNA: TGTGCCAGCAGTCTTGGGGCGGGGGAAGCTGCAGATACGCAGTATTTT. Its translation: CASSLGAGEAADTQYF.

The chain combines TRBV27 with TRBJ2-2, with 8 positions matching TRBD1. CDR1 MNHEY and CDR2 SMNVEV come from the germline V gene (reference sequence). With V trimmed by 5 bases and J by 0 bases, 8 bases remained unmatched. The CDR3 contains 17 residues. In DNA, the CDR3 is TGTGCCAGCAGTACGGTGGACAGGGCTACGAACACCGGGGAGCTGTTTTTT. Translated: CASSTVDRATNTGELFF.

This chain connects TRBV11-2 to TRBJ1-3, with 7 nucleotides matching TRBD1. V lost 11 bases, J lost 4 bases, and 17 bases stayed unmatched. The CDR3 spans 16 residues. CDR1 and CDR2 from the germline V gene are SGHAT and FQNNGV. The CDR3 loop reads CASKRRLQGDGNTIYF. The CDR3 DNA follows: TGTGCCTCCAAAAGACGCCTCCAGGGGGACGGAAACACCATATATTTT.

This chain joins TRBV2 and TRBJ1-1; TRBD1 is a possible D gene (6 bases). Germline-derived CDR1 and CDR2 are SNHLY and FYNNEI. This CDR3 contains 16 residues. V gave up 1 base and J gave up 0 bases, with 12 bases separating them. The CDR3: CASSEGGGQMNTEAFF. CDR3 coding DNA: TGTGCCAGCAGTGAAGGAGGGGGTCAGATGAACACTGAAGCTTTCTTT.

The rearrangement links TRBV9 to TRBJ2-3, with D possibly being TRBD1 (7 bases). V was trimmed by 0 bases and J by 1 base, leaving 15 bases between them. CDR3 length: 17 residues. Germline V gives CDR1 SGDLS, CDR2 YYNGEE. CDR3 amino acids: CASSVGRGPLGTDTQYF. DNA of the CDR3: TGTGCCAGCAGCGTAGGGAGGGGGCCGCTAGGCACAGATACGCAGTATTTT.

The chain links TRBV2 to TRBJ2-1, with D perhaps TRBD1 (5 bases). The germline V gene has CDR1 SNHLY and CDR2 FYNNEI. This CDR3 comprises 13 residues. V lost 8 bases and J lost 5, with 13 bases in between. In DNA form, the CDR3 reads TGTGCCAGCGGGGCCAGTTTCGACAATGAGCAGTTCTTC. It translates to CASGASFDNEQFF.

The chain is built from TRBV5-5 and TRBJ1-1; D unclear. CDR1 is SGHKS, CDR2 YYEKEE, per germline (reference sequence). Deletions cut 0 bases from V and 5 bases from J, with 8 bases between. This CDR3 has 13 amino acids. The CDR3 here is CASSLDLRTEAFF. CDR3 DNA sequence: TGTGCCAGCAGCTTGGATTTGCGAACTGAAGCTTTCTTT.

The V gene is TRBV30, the J gene TRBJ1-2, with D hard to call. Between the trimmed V and J ends, which lost 0 bases and 3 bases, there was a span of 8 bases. The CDR3 has 13 amino acids. The V gene's germline CDR1 is GTSNPN and CDR2 SVGIG (reference sequence). The CDR3 reads CAWSVKDYYGYTF. The CDR3, as DNA: TGTGCCTGGAGTGTGAAGGACTACTATGGCTACACCTTC.

The chain joins TRBV5-5 to TRBJ2-1; 13 bases map to TRBD2. The germline V gene encodes CDR1 SGHKS and CDR2 YYEKEE (reference sequence). Trimming cost V 4 bases and J 7 bases; bases outside gene matches: 5. The CDR3 length is 15 residues. CDR3: CASSVLAGGPNEQFF. For the CDR3, the DNA is TGTGCCAGCAGCGTACTAGCGGGGGGGCCGAATGAGCAGTTCTTC.

This chain links TRBV6-6 with TRBJ1-4; the D is unclear. Trimming left V 6 bases short and J 0 bases short, with 8 bases between. The CDR3 runs 14 residues. Germline-derived CDR1 and CDR2 are MNHNY and SVGAGI (reference sequence). The CDR3 coding sequence is TGTGCCAGCAGATCCAGATCAACTAATGAAAAACTGTTTTTT. Protein: CASRSRSTNEKLFF.

Only a few counts were recorded for this clone. The J gene is TRBJ2-7, the V gene TRBV5-1; D gene ambiguous. V was clipped by 0 bases and J by 1 base, with 11 bases between them. CDR1 is SGHRS, CDR2 YFSETQ, per germline. This CDR3 has 15 residues. The CDR3 DNA reads TGCGCCAGCAGCTTGGGCCTACTCCCGTCCTACGAGCAGTACTTC. It encodes CASSLGLLPSYEQYF.

The chain is built from TRBV9 and TRBJ1-2; maybe TRBD1 (6 bases). In germline, CDR1 is SGDLS, CDR2 YYNGEE. V lost 3 bases and J 3 bases, leaving 9 bases between the germline ends. The CDR3 sequence is 13 residues long. DNA of the CDR3: TGTGCCAGCAGCGGAGGGGGGGACTATGGCTACACCTTC. Translated: CASSGGGDYGYTF.

This rearrangement joins TRBV5-1 to TRBJ2-1; no definite D call. This CDR3 region has 18 residues. Germline assignment: CDR1 SGHRS and CDR2 YFSETQ. V dropped 3 bases and J dropped 2 bases, with 21 bases sitting between them. In nucleotides, the CDR3 is TGCGCCAGCAGCTCCTCCTTGGGCCCTATTACAACCTACAATGAGCAGTTCTTC. It translates to CASSSSLGPITTYNEQFF.

The CDR3 DNA is TGTGCCAGTAGTGCACCCCGGGGAACTGAAGCTTTCTTT. Translated, it gives CASSAPRGTEAFF. The J gene is TRBJ1-1, the V gene TRBV19, with unresolved D. The CDR3 sequence is 13 residues long. V was pared by 5 bases and J by 5 bases, with 12 bases between. Germline V gives CDR1 LNHDA, CDR2 SQIVND (reference sequence).

This clone was picked up one time. The J gene is TRBJ1-5, the V gene TRBV4-2; 10 positions match TRBD1. The CDR3 consists of 16 residues. CDR1 LGHNA and CDR2 YNFKEQ come from the germline V gene. V lost 3 bases and J lost 2; bases outside the gene matches: 4. The CDR3 sequence is CASSQAGTGGNQPQHF. CDR3 bases: TGTGCCAGCAGCCAGGCCGGGACAGGGGGCAATCAGCCCCAGCATTTT.

V and J are TRBV19 and TRBJ2-1, with 8 bases aligning to TRBD2. The CDR3 extends over 17 amino acids. Germline V CDR1 and CDR2: LNHDA, SQIVND (reference sequence). Trimming took 3 bases from V and 7 from J; bases not matched to a gene: 14. The CDR3 region is CASSMSREAGAHNEQFF. CDR3 DNA: TGTGCCAGTAGTATGAGCCGTGAAGCGGGGGCCCATAATGAGCAGTTCTTC.

V usage is TRBV9 and J usage is TRBJ2-3; TRBD2 agrees at 9 bases. Germline trimming cut 0 bases from V and 2 bases from J; bases unmatched to any gene: 7. CDR3 length: 17 residues. Germline V CDR1 and CDR2: SGDLS, YYNGEE. CDR3 sequence (DNA): TGTGCCAGCAGCGTAGGTCTAGCGGGGTTTTACACAGATACGCAGTATTTT. The encoded protein is CASSVGLAGFYTDTQYF.

The rearrangement uses TRBV3-1 (or the pseudogene TRBV3-2) and TRBJ2-5; 10 bases match TRBD2. V gave up 0 bases and J gave up 4 bases; unmatched junction bases: 14. The CDR3 loop spans 19 amino acids. Germline assignment: CDR1 LGHDT and CDR2 YNNKEL (reference sequence). The CDR3 loop is CASSQDRSIAGGARETQYF. The CDR3 coding sequence is TGTGCCAGCAGCCAAGATCGGTCGATAGCGGGGGGTGCAAGAGAGACCCAGTACTTC.

This chain links TRBV19 with TRBJ1-1, with unresolved D. V shed 7 bases and J shed 5 bases, with 20 bases lying between them. Germline V gives CDR1 LNHDA, CDR2 SQIVND (reference sequence). The CDR3 is 15 residues long. CDR3 loop: CASKLRGPSGTEAFF. The CDR3 bases are TGTGCCAGTAAACTCCGCGGCCCCTCGGGGACTGAAGCTTTCTTT.